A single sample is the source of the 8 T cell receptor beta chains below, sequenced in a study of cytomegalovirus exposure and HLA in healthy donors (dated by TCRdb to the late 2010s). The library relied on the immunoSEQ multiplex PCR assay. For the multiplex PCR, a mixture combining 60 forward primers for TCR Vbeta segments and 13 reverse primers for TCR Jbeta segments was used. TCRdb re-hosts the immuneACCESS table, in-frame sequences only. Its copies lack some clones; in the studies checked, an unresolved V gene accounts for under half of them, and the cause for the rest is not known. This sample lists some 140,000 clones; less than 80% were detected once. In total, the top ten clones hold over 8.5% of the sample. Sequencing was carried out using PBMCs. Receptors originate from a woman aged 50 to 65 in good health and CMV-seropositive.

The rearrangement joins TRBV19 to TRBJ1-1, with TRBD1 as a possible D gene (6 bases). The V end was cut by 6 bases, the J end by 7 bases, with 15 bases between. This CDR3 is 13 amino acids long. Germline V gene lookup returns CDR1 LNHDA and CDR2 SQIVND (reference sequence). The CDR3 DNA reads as TGTGCCAGTAGAGGAAGGGGGACTAGTGAAGCTTTCTTT. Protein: CASRGRGTSEAFF.

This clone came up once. CDR3 region: CAWSVLRDNEQFF. The CDR3 region has the DNA TGTGCCTGGAGTGTACTGAGGGACAATGAGCAGTTCTTC. This sequence joins TRBV30 and TRBJ2-1; a possible D gene is TRBD2 (5 bases). The germline gives CDR1 GTSNPN, CDR2 SVGIG (reference sequence). V was cut by 0 bases and J by 5 bases, with 8 bases left in between. The CDR3 contains 13 residues.

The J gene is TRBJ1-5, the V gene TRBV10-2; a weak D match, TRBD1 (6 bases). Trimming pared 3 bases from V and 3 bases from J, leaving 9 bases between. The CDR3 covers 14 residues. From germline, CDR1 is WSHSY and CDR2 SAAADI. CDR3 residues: CASSEQGFNQPQHF. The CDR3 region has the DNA TGCGCCAGCAGTGAACAGGGTTTCAATCAGCCCCAGCATTTT.

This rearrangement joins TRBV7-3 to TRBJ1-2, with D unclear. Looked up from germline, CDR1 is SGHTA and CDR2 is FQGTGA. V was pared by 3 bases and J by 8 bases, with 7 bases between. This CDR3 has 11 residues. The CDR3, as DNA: TGTGCCAGCAGCTTCCCACGGGGCTACACCTTC. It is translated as CASSFPRGYTF.

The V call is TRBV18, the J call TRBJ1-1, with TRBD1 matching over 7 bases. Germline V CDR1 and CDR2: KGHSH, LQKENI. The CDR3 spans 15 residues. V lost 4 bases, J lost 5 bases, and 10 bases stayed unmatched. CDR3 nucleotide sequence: TGTGCCAGCTCACGCGATCAGGGGGGAGATACTGAAGCTTTCTTT. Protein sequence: CASSRDQGGDTEAFF.

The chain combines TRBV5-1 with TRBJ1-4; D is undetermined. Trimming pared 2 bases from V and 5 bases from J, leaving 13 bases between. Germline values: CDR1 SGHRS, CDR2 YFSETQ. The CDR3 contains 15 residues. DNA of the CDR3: TGCGCCAGCAGCTTACGGGGAAACTTCAATGAAAAACTGTTTTTT. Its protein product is CASSLRGNFNEKLFF.

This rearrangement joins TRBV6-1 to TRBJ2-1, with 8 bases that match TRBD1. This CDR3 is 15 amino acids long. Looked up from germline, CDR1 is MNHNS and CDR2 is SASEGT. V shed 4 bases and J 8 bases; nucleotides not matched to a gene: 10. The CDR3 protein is CASSGGTGVYDEQFF. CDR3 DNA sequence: TGTGCCAGCAGTGGTGGGACAGGAGTTTACGATGAGCAGTTCTTC.

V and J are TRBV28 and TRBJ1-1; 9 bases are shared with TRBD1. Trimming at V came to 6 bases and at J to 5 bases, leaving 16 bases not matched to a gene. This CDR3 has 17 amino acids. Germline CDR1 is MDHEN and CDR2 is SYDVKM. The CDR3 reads CASRPGTGRDQGTEAFF. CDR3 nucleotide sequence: TGTGCCAGCAGGCCCGGGACAGGGAGGGATCAGGGAACTGAAGCTTTCTTT.